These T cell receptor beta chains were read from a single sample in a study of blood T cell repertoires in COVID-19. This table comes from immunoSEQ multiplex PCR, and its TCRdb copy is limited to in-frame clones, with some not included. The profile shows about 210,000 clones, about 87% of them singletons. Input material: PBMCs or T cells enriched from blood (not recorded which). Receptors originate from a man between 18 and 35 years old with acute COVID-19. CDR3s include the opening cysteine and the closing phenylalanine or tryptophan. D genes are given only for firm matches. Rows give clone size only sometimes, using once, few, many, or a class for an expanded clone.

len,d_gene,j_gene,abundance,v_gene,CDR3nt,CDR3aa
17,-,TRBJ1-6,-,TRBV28,TGTGCCAGCAGTTCAGGTGGGGGCAGGTCCTATAATTCACCCCTCCACTTT,CASSSGGGRSYNSPLHF
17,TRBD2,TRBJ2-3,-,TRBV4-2,TGTGCCAGCAGCCAAGATGGAGGACTAGCGGGCACAGATACGCAGTATTTT,CASSQDGGLAGTDTQYF
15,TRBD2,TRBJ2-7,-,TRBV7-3,TGTGCCAGCAGCTTAGCGGGGGGCGGTACCTACGAGCAGTACTTC,CASSLAGGGTYEQYF
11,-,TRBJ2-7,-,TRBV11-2,TGTGCCAGCAGGACAGCCTACGAGCAGTACTTC,CASRTAYEQYF
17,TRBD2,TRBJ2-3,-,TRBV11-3,TGTGCCAGCAGTCCAAGGACTAGCGGGCCTAGCACAGATACGCAGTATTTT,CASSPRTSGPSTDTQYF
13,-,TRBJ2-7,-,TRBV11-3,TGTGCCAGCAGCGACTCATCGGCCTACGAGCAGTACTTC,CASSDSSAYEQYF
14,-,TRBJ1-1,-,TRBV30,TGTGCCTGGAGTATTTCGAGCATGAACACTGAAGCTTTCTTT,CAWSISSMNTEAFF
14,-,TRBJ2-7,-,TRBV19,TGTGCCAGTAAACGGCGGGCCAATTACTACGAGCAGTACTTC,CASKRRANYYEQYF
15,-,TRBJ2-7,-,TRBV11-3,TGTGCCAGCAGCTTAGAAGGCGGAGGTACCTACGAGCAGTACTTC,CASSLEGGGTYEQYF
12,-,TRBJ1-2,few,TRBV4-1,TGCGCCAGCAGCCAAGTAGGGGGTGGTTACACCTTC,CASSQVGGGYTF
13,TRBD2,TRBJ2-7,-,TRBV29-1,TGCAGCGCCAGCGGGGGGCTGGGCTACGAGCAGTACTTC,CSASGGLGYEQYF
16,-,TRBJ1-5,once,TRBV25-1,TGTGCCAGCAGTGCTCCCGGGACAACGGGCAATCAGCCCCAGCATTTT,CASSAPGTTGNQPQHF